Below, one TCR beta chain is given with its context. Its antigen is undetermined. The data were obtained in a study of T cell responses to AZD1222 COVID-19 vaccine. Study conclusions and caveats: CD4 TCRs associated with vaccination spanned spike, dominating at 160-218 and 743-854. Spike-specific TCR breadth and depth both grew after two AZD1222 doses. After the peak T cell response, and only then, were repertoires sampled.

Measured with immunoSEQ multiplex PCR; TCRdb has only the in-frame clones, and not every one. The sample lists tens of thousands of clones; about 85% were seen once. The V end was cut by 0 bases, the J end by 4 bases, with 7 bases between. Germline CDR1 reads SGHDT; CDR2 reads YYEEEE. The CDR3 loop spans 13 amino acids. This specimen was peripheral blood, taken on day 0 of AZD1222 vaccination. This receptor was obtained from an adult in good health. The genes are TRBV5-6 and TRBJ2-5, with no clear D. CDR3 amino acids: CASSLDRAETQYF. The CDR3, as DNA: TGTGCCAGCAGCTTGGATCGGGCAGAGACCCAGTACTTC.